The 10 T cell receptor beta chains presented below share a single source sample, sequenced in a study of OX40 agonist ivuxolimab in advanced cancers. Profiling relied on immunoSEQ multiplex PCR, and the TCRdb table lists in-frame clones only, not all of them. The table includes approximately 75,000 clones, about 92% detected once. This sample comprised CD4+ or CD8+ T cells sorted from blood, obtained in a trial of the OX40 agonist ivuxolimab. The receptors stem from an adult with an advanced solid tumor such as melanoma, head and neck, liver or kidney cancer.

The V and J genes are TRBV4-3 and TRBJ2-5; 9 bases match TRBD1. J was trimmed by 5 bases and V by 2 bases; bases with no gene match: 3. The germline gives CDR1 LGHNA, CDR2 YSLEER. This CDR3 spans 14 amino acids. CDR3 DNA sequence: TGCGCCAGCAGCCAAACAGGGGGCGGGGAGACCCAGTACTTC. It translates to CASSQTGGGETQYF.

This chain joins TRBV7-8 and TRBJ2-3, with D perhaps matching TRBD1 (6 bases). The V gene lost 2 bases and the J gene lost 4 bases, with 10 bases spanning the gap. Germline V gene data show CDR1 as SGHVS and CDR2 as FQNEAQ. The CDR3 runs to 14 residues. CDR3 residues: CASSLWTEPDTQYF. CDR3 nucleotide sequence: TGTGCCAGCAGCTTATGGACAGAACCAGATACGCAGTATTTT.

This chain links TRBV5-1 with TRBJ2-7; 8 bases match TRBD2. The J segment lost 0 bases and the V segment lost 4 bases, leaving 3 bases of the junction unmatched. Germline CDR1 SGHRS, CDR2 YFSETQ. The CDR3 contains 14 residues. The chain's CDR3 is CASSPREGSYEQYF. The DNA for the CDR3 is TGCGCCAGCAGCCCTCGGGAGGGCTCCTACGAGCAGTACTTC.

The table lists this clone with a few counts. The chain couples TRBV6-6 to TRBJ2-7; a possible D gene is TRBD1 (5 bases). V lost 0 bases and J 1 base, leaving 10 bases between the germline ends. The germline V gene encodes CDR1 MNHNY and CDR2 SVGAGI (reference sequence). This CDR3 spans 15 amino acids. Here the CDR3 DNA reads TGTGCCAGCAGTTACTCGACAGCCGGATCCTACGAGCAGTACTTC. It yields the protein CASSYSTAGSYEQYF.

This clone was counted a single time. V and J are TRBV5-1 and TRBJ2-1, with 9 positions matching TRBD1. The CDR3 has 15 amino acids. Trimming took 3 bases from V and 4 from J; bases not matched to a gene: 5. The germline CDR1 and CDR2 sequences are SGHRS and YFSETQ. As DNA, the CDR3 is TGCGCCAGCAGCTCAGGACAGGGGCTGTACAATGAGCAGTTCTTC. It is translated as CASSSGQGLYNEQFF.

The chain carries TRBV11-2 and TRBJ1-5; D call uncertain. The length of the CDR3 is 13 residues. Germline V gene data show CDR1 as SGHAT and CDR2 as FQNNGV. Trimming stripped 5 bases from V and 5 bases from J, with 10 bases between. In DNA, the CDR3 is TGTGCCAGCAGCCTACTGCGCCATCAGCCCCAGCATTTT. Amino acid sequence: CASSLLRHQPQHF. Full variable domain (remainder filled in from reference TRBV11-2 and TRBJ1-5): EAGVAQSPRYKIIEKRQSVAFWCNPISGHATLYWYQQILGQGPKLLIQFQNNGVVDDSQLPKDRFSAERLKGVDSTLKIQPAKLEDSAVYLCASSLLRHQPQHFGDGTRLSIL.

This clone was seen a single time. This chain connects TRBV6-1 to TRBJ2-7; D not resolved. V was pared by 5 bases and J by 3 bases, with 14 bases between. This CDR3 is 14 amino acids long. Germline V gene lookup returns CDR1 MNHNS and CDR2 SASEGT. The CDR3 spells CASSPNGRNYEQYF. The CDR3 nucleotides read TGTGCCAGCAGTCCGAACGGCAGGAACTACGAGCAGTACTTC.

Here the CDR3 reads CAWSPSNEQFF. As DNA, the CDR3 is TGTGCCTGGAGTCCCAGCAATGAGCAGTTCTTC. J is TRBJ2-1 and V is TRBV30, with unresolved D. CDR1 and CDR2 (germline): GTSNPN, SVGIG (reference sequence). Trimming removed 2 bases at V and 6 bases at J, with 5 bases between. The CDR3 runs 11 residues.

This clone was observed a single time. The V and J genes are TRBV10-1 and TRBJ2-5; D gene unclear. Trimming took 3 bases from V and 0 from J, leaving 8 bases between them. The CDR3 sequence is 14 residues long. The germline V gene encodes CDR1 WNHNN and CDR2 SYGVQD (reference sequence). The CDR3 nucleotides read TGCGCCAGCAGTGATTGGGTAAACCAAGAGACCCAGTACTTC. Translated: CASSDWVNQETQYF.

The V call is TRBV7-9, the J call TRBJ2-1, with D possibly matching TRBD1 (7 bases). Germline-derived CDR1 and CDR2 are SEHNR and FQNEAQ (reference sequence). The V and J ends lost 4 bases and 2 bases respectively, with 18 bases between them. The CDR3 consists of 17 residues. The CDR3, as DNA: TGTGCCAGCAGCTCCAATTGGGGGGACAGAGCCTACAATGAGCAGTTCTTC. This sequence encodes CASSSNWGDRAYNEQFF.